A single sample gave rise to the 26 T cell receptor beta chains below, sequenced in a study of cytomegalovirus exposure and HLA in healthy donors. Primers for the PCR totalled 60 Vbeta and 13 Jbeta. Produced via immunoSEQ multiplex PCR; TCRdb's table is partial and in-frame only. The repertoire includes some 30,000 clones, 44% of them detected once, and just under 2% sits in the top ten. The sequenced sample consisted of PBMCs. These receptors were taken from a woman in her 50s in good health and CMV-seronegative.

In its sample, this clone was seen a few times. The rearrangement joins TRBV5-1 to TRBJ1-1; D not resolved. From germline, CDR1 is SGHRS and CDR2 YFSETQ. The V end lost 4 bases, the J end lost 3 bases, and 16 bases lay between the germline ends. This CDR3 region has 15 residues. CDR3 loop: CASSPQELSYTEAFF. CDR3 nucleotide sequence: TGCGCCAGCAGCCCTCAAGAGTTGTCGTACACTGAAGCTTTCTTT.

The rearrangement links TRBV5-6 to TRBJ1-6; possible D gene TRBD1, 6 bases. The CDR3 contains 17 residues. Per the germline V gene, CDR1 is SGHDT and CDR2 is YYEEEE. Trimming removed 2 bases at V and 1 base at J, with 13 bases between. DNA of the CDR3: TGTGCCAGCAGCTTCCGGGGGGCCGGGTCCTATAATTCACCCCTCCACTTT. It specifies CASSFRGAGSYNSPLHF.

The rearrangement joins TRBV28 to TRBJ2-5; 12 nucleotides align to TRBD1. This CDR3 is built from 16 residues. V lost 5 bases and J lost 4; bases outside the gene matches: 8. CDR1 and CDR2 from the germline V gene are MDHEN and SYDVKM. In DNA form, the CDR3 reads TGTGCCAGCAGTCCCTTAGGGACAGGGGGCGGAGAGACCCAGTACTTC. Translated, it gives CASSPLGTGGGETQYF.

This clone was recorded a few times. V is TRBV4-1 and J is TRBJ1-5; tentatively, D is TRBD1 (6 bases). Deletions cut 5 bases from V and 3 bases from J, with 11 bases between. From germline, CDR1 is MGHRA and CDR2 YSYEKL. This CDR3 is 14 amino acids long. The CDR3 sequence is CASSDAGANQPQHF. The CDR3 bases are TGCGCCAGCAGCGATGCAGGGGCCAATCAGCCCCAGCATTTT.

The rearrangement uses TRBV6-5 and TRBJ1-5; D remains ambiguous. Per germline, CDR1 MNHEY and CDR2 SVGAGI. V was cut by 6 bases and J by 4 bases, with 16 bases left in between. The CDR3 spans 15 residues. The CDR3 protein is CASSREGTGNQPQHF. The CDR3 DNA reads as TGTGCCAGCAGCCGGGAGGGAACGGGAAATCAGCCCCAGCATTTT.

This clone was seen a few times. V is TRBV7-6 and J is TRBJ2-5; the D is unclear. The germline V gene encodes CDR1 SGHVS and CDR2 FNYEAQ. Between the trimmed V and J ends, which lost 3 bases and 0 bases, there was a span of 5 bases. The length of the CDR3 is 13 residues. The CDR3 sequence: CASSFLYQETQYF. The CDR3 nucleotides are TGTGCCAGCAGCTTCCTGTACCAAGAGACCCAGTACTTC. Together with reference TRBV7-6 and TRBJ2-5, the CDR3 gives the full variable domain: GAGVSQSPRYKVTKRGQDVALRCDPISGHVSLYWYRQALGQGPEFLTYFNYEAQQDKSGLPNDRFSAERPEGSISTLTIQRTEQRDSAMYRCASSFLYQETQYFGPGTRLLVL.

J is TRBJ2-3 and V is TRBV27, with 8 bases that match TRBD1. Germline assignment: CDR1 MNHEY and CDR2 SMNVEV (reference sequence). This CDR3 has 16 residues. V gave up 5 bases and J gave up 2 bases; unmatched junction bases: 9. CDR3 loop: CASSTSTGGFTDTQYF. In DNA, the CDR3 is TGTGCCAGCAGTACCTCAACAGGGGGATTCACAGATACGCAGTATTTT.

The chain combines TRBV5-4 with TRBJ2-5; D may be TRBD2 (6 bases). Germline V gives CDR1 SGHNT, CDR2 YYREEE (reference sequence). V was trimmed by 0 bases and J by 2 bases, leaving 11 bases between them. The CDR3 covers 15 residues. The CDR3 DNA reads TGTGCCAGCAGCTTGGGGACTACGCCTCAAGAGACCCAGTACTTC. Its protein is CASSLGTTPQETQYF.

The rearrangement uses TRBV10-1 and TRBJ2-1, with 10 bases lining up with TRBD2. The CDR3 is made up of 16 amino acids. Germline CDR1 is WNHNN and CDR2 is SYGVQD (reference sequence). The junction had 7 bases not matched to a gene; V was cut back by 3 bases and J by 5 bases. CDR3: CASSDLASGGNNEQFF. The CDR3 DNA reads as TGCGCCAGCAGTGATCTTGCTAGCGGGGGCAACAATGAGCAGTTCTTC.

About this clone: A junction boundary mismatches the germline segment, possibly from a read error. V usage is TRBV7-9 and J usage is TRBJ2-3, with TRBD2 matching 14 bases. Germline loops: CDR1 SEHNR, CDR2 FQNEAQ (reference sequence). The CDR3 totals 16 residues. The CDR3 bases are TGTTCCAGCAGCCCGGGGACTAGCGGGAGTATAGATACGCAGTATTTT. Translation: CSSSPGTSGSIDTQYF.

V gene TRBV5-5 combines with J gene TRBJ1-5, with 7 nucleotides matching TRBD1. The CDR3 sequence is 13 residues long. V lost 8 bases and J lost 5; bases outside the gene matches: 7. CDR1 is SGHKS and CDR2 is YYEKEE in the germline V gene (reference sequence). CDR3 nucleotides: TGTGCCAGTCAGGGGGAAGGGTATCAGCCCCAGCATTTT. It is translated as CASQGEGYQPQHF.

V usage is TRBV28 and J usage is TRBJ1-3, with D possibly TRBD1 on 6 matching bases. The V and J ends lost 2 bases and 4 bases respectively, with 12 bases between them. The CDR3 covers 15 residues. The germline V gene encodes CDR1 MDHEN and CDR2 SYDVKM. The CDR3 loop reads CASSLVRGSGNTIYF. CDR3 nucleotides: TGTGCCAGCAGTTTAGTCAGGGGAAGCGGAAACACCATATATTTT.

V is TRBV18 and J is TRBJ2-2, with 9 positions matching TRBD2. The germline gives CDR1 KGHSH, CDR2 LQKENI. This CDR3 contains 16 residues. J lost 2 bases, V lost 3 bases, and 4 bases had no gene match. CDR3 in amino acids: CASSPSGGTNTGELFF. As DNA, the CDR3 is TGTGCCAGCTCACCGAGCGGGGGGACAAACACCGGGGAGCTGTTTTTT. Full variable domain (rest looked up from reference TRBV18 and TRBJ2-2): NAGVMQNPRHLVRRRGQEARLRCSPMKGHSHVYWYRQLPEEGLKFMVYLQKENIIDESGMPKERFSAEFPKEGPSILRIQQVVRGDSAAYFCASSPSGGTNTGELFFGEGSRLTVL.

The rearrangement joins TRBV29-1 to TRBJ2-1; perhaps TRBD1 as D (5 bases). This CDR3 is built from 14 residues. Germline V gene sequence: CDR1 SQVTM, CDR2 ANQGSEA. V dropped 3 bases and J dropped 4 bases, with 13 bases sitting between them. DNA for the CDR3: TGCAGCGTTGATCGCGACAGACAATACAATGAGCAGTTCTTC. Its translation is CSVDRDRQYNEQFF.

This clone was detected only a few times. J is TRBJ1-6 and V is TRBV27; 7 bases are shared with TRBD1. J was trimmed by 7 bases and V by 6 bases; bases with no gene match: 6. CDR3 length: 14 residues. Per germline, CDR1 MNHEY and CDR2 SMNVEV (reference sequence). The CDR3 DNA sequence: TGTGCCAGCAGCCCCAGGGGGGAGAATTCACCCCTCCACTTT. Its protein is CASSPRGENSPLHF.

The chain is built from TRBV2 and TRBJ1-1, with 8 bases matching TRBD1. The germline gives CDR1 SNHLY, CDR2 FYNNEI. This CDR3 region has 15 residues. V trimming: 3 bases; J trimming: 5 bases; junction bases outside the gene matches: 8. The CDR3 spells CASSDQGARNTEAFF. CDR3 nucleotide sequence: TGTGCCAGCAGTGACCAGGGGGCGCGTAATACTGAAGCTTTCTTT.

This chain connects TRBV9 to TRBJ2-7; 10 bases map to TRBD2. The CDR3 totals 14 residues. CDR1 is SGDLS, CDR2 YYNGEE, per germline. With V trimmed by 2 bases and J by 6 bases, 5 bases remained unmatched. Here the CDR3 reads CASSVLAGETEQYF. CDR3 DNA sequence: TGTGCCAGCAGCGTCCTAGCGGGAGAAACCGAGCAGTACTTC.

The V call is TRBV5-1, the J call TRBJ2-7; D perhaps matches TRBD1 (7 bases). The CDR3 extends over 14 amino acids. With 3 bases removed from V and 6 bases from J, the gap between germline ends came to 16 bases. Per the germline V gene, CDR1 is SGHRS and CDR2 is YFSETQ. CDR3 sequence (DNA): TGCGCCAGCAGCTCTACGACAGGGACTGGCGAGCAGTACTTC. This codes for CASSSTTGTGEQYF.

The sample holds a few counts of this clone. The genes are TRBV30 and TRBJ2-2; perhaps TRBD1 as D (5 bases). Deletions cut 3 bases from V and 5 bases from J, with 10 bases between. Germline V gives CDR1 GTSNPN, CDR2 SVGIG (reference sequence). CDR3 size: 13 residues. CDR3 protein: CAWRTPGTGELFF. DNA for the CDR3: TGTGCCTGGAGGACCCCAGGGACCGGGGAGCTGTTTTTT. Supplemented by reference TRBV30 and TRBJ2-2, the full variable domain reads SQTIHQWPATLVQPVGSPLSLECTVEGTSNPNLYWYRQAAGRGLQLLFYSVGIGQISSEVPQNLSASRPQDRQFILSSKKLLLSDSGFYLCAWRTPGTGELFFGEGSRLTVL.

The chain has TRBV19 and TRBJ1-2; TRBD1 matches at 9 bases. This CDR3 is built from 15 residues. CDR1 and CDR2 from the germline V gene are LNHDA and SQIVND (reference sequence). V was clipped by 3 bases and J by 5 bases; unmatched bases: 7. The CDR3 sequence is CASSIGSGQGYGYTF. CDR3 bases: TGTGCCAGTAGTATCGGGTCGGGACAGGGTTATGGCTACACCTTC.

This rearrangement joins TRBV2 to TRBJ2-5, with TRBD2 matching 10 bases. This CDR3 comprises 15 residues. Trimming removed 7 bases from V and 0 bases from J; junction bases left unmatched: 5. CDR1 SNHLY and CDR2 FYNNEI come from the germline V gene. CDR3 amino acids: CASTGLAAYQETQYF. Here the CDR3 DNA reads TGTGCCAGCACTGGACTAGCGGCTTACCAAGAGACCCAGTACTTC.

The CDR3 bases are TGCGCCAGCAGTCCCCTCACTAGCGGGGGCGGCTATACGCAGTATTTT. Protein sequence: CASSPLTSGGGYTQYF. This sequence joins TRBV10-1 and TRBJ2-3, with TRBD2 matching 11 bases. The V gene end was trimmed by 5 bases and the J gene end by 7 bases; junction bases not matched to a gene: 11. The CDR3 contains 16 residues. Germline V lookup: CDR1 WNHNN, CDR2 SYGVQD (reference sequence).

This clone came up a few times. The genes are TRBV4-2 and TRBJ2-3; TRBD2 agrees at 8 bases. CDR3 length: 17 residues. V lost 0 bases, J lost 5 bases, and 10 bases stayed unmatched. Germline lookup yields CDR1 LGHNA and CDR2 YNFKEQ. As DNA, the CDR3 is TGTGCCAGCAGCCAAGATAGTCGGCGGGGGGCCGGAGATACGCAGTATTTT. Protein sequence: CASSQDSRRGAGDTQYF.

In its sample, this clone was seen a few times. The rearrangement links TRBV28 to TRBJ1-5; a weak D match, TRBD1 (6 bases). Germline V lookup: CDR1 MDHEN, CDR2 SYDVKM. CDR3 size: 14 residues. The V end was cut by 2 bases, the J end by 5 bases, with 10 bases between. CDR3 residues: CASSLVGGDQPQHF. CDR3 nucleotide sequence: TGTGCCAGCAGTTTAGTAGGGGGAGATCAGCCCCAGCATTTT.

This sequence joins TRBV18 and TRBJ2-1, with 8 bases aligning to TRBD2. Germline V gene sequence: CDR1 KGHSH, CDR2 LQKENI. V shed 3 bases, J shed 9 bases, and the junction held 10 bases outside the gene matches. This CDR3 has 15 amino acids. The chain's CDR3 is CASSPSFLAGGEQFF. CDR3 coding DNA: TGTGCCAGCTCACCCTCCTTTCTTGCGGGAGGTGAGCAGTTCTTC.

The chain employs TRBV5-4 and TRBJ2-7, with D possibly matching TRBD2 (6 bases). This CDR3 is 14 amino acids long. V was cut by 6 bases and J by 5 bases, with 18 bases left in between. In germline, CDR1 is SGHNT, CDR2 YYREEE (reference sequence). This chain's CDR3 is CASTSRAREDEQYF. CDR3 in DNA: TGTGCCAGCACCTCTCGGGCCAGGGAGGACGAGCAGTACTTC.